This T cell receptor beta chain was sequenced for a study of metastatic and nonmetastatic thyroid tumors. In the study overall: Both malignant and benign thyroid patients supplied peripheral blood and tumor or nodule tissue samples, across which the repertoires of these patients were then compared. Whole-study results and caveats: It was reportedly found that TCR beta diversity was significantly higher in malignant thyroid tumors than in benign nodules, a difference seen in both blood and tumor samples.

As for this clone: The antigen remains undetermined.

Germline loops: CDR1 MNHEY, CDR2 SVGAGI. Trimming at V came to 11 bases and at J to 2 bases, leaving 4 bases not matched to a gene. This CDR3 contains 12 residues. Under the authors' procedure: Researchers built a distant-metastasis classifier for papillary thyroid cancer that drew on CDR3 differences across clinicopathological groups. MiXCR was used by TCRdb to re-call the PCR reads. None of the V and J calls come from the authors' own analysis; TCRdb made them. The profile shows roughly 18,000 clones, 25% to 30% of them singletons. All patients were treatment-naive before thyroid surgery. This sequence joins TRBV6-5 and TRBJ2-7, with TRBD1 identical over 9 bases. This receptor was identified in a female donor with papillary thyroid cancer or a benign thyroid nodule (not recorded which). Some clones in this sample may be carry-over from other donors' samples. Source material: tumor tissue. CDR3 sequence reads: CAARDRAYEQYF. The CDR3 DNA reads as TGTGCCGCCCGGGACAGGGCCTACGAGCAGTACTTC.